The clone carrying this T cell receptor beta chain has a handful of counts. The repertoire was sequenced with immunoSEQ multiplex PCR; TCRdb's copy has only in-frame clones and lacks some. The data show about 180,000 clones, 87% seen once. This sample is drawn from a study of cytomegalovirus exposure and HLA in healthy donors. Per germline, CDR1 MNHEY and CDR2 SVGAGI. With 2 bases removed from V and 5 bases from J, the gap between germline ends came to 6 bases. CDR3 length: 12 amino acids. The rearrangement joins TRBV6-5 to TRBJ2-5; maybe TRBD2 (5 bases). Sequencing used PBMCs. The clonotype originates from a woman in her twenties or thirties in good health and CMV-seronegative. CDR3: CASSYPGETQYF. In DNA form, the CDR3 reads TGTGCCAGCAGTTACCCGGGGGAGACCCAGTACTTC.